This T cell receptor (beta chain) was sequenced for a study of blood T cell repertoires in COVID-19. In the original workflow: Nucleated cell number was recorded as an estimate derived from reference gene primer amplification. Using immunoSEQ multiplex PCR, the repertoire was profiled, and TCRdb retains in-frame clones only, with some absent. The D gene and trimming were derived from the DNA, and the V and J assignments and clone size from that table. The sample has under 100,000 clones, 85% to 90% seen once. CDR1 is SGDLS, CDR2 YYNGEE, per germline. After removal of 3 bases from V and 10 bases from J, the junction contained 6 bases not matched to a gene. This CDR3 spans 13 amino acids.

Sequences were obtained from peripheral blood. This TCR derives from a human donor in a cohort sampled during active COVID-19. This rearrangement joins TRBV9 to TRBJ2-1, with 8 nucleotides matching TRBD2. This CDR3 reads CASSAGGSSEQFF. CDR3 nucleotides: TGTGCCAGCAGCGCGGGGGGGTCGAGCGAGCAGTTCTTC.